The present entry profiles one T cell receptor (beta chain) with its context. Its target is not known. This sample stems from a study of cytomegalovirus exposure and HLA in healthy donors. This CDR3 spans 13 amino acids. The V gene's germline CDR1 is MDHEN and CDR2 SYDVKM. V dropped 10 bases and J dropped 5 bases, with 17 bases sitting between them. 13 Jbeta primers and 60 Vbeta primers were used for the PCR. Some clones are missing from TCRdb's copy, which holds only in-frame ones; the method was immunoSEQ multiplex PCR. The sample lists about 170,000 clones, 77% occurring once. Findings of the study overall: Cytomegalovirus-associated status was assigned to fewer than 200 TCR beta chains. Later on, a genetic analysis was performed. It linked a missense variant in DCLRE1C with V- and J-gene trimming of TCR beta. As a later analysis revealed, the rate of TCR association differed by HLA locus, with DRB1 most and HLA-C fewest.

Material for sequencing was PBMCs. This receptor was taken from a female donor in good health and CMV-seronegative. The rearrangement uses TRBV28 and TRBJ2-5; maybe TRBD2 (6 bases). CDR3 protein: CAIAAGGEETQYF. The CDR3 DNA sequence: TGTGCCATCGCAGCGGGTGGAGAGGAGACCCAGTACTTC.